A selection of T cell receptor beta chains follows, all from one sample in a study of shared clonotypes between healthy human individuals. Assay used: immunoSEQ multiplex PCR; TCRdb lists only in-frame clones, some missing. The sample shows approximately 810,000 clones, about 92% of them seen only once. Sequenced sample: naive CD8+ T cells sorted from blood. The receptors derive from a man in his thirties or forties in good health. Both conserved end residues are part of each CDR3. The D gene is left open where the match is weak. Some rows mark clone size as missing; the rest say once, few, many or name a class of expanded clone.

.,TRBV6-6,.,TRBJ1-3,TGTGCCAGCAGCTCCCAGGGCCCCTCTGGAAACACCATATATTTT,CASSSQGPSGNTIYF
many,TRBV7-8,.,TRBJ1-2,TGTGCCAGCAGCCCCCGGACCGACGACGGTGGCTACACCTTC,CASSPRTDDGGYTF
.,TRBV7-2,.,TRBJ2-5,TGTGCCAGCACTACTCCGAGAGGGAACCAACCGGCGGAGACCCAGTACTTC,CASTTPRGNQPAETQYF
.,TRBV6-4,.,TRBJ2-1,TGTGCCAGCAGTGAAAGGTTCTACACGAGCTCCTACAATGAGCAGTTCTTC,CASSERFYTSSYNEQFF
.,TRBV7-9,.,TRBJ2-7,TGTGCCAGCAGCTTTAGTTCCTACGAGCAGTACTTC,CASSFSSYEQYF
.,TRBV7-7,TRBD2,TRBJ2-1,TGTGCCAGCAGCTTAGGTGGGAGGGGCAATGAGCAGTTCTTC,CASSLGGRGNEQFF
.,TRBV9,TRBD2,TRBJ2-1,TGTGCCAGCAGCCCCTCAGCGGGAGGGTGGTCCTACAATGAGCAGTTCTTC,CASSPSAGGWSYNEQFF
.,TRBV7-9,.,TRBJ2-1,TGTGCCAGCAGCGTAGGCAGGACAAGTGGAAATGAGCAGTTCTTC,CASSVGRTSGNEQFF
.,TRBV2,TRBD1,TRBJ1-1,TGTGCCAGCAGAGACAGGGTGAACGCTTTCTTT,CASRDRVNAFF
.,TRBV7-2,TRBD2,TRBJ2-7,TGTGCCAGCAGCCGACCACTAGCGGGACCGGGCATAGGGCAGTACTTC,CASSRPLAGPGIGQYF
.,TRBV18,.,TRBJ2-7,TGTGCCAGCTCACCATACCGGGACCGCAACTCCTACGAGCAGTACTTC,CASSPYRDRNSYEQYF
.,TRBV27,TRBD1,TRBJ2-7,TGTGCCAGCAGTTCCCTAGGACCCAGGGGGCAGTACGAGCAGTACTTC,CASSSLGPRGQYEQYF
many,TRBV10-3,TRBD2,TRBJ2-7,TGTGCCACCCTTACCGGGACTAGCGGCTACGAGCAGTACTTC,CATLTGTSGYEQYF
.,TRBV6-6,.,TRBJ1-1,TGTGCCAGCAGTTTTGGACCAGGGGACACTGAAGCTTTCTTT,CASSFGPGDTEAFF
once,TRBV19,TRBD2,TRBJ2-7,TGTGCCAGTAGCGCTAGCGGGAACTACGAGCAGTACTTC,CASSASGNYEQYF
.,TRBV9,.,TRBJ2-7,TGTGCCAGCAGCGCCTGGAGCGAGTCCTACGAGCAGTACTTC,CASSAWSESYEQYF
.,TRBV29-1,.,TRBJ2-7,TGCAGCGTTGATCTCAGGGGGGAGTACGAGCAGTACTTC,CSVDLRGEYEQYF
.,TRBV10-3,TRBD2,TRBJ2-5,TGTGCCATCAGTGAGTCCGAACGGACTAGCGGGAGGGTACAAGAGACCCAGTACTTC,CAISESERTSGRVQETQYF
once,TRBV5-1,TRBD1,TRBJ1-1,TGCGCCAGCAGCTTAGACAGGGATAACCTTCTGAACACTGAAGCTTTCTTT,CASSLDRDNLLNTEAFF
.,TRBV5-1,.,TRBJ2-1,TGCGCCAGCAGCTTAAGCGTAGGAATCTACAATGAGCAGTTCTTC,CASSLSVGIYNEQFF
.,TRBV30,TRBD1,TRBJ1-5,TGTGCCTGGAGTCCAGGACAGGGGAATCAGCCCCAGCATTTT,CAWSPGQGNQPQHF
.,TRBV4-3,TRBD2,TRBJ2-3,TGCGCCAGCAGCCGGGGAGGGAGCACAGATACGCAGTATTTT,CASSRGGSTDTQYF
once,TRBV5-6,.,TRBJ2-7,TGTGCCAGCAGCTGGGGACCCGGGAGCTACGAGCAGTACTTC,CASSWGPGSYEQYF
.,TRBV27,TRBD1,TRBJ1-5,TGTGCCAGCAGCCCGAGGGGGCACAATCAGCCCCAGCATTTT,CASSPRGHNQPQHF
.,TRBV25-1,.,TRBJ1-1,TGTGCCAGCAGCCCCGCTGCGGGTGACACTGAAGCTTTCTTT,CASSPAAGDTEAFF
once,TRBV19,.,TRBJ2-3,TGTGCCAGTAGTTTCTTTAGGGACAAAACGCAGTATTTT,CASSFFRDKTQYF